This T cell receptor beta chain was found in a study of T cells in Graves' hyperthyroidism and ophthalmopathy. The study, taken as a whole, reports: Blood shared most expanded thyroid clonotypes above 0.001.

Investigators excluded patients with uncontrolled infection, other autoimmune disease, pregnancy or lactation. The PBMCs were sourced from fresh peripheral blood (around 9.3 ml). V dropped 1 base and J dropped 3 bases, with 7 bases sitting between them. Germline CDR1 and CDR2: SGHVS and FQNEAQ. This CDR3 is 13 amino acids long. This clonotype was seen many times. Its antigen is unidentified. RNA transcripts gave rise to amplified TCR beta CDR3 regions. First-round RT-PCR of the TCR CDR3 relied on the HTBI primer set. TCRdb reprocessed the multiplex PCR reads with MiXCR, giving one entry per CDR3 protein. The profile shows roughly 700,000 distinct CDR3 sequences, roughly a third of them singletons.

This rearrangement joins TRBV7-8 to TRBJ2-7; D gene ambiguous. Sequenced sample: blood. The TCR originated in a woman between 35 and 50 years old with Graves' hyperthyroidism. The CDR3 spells CASSLDRYYEQYF. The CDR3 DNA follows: TGTGCCAGCAGCTTAGACAGATACTACGAGCAGTACTTC.